Listed here is a single TCR beta chain. The antigen is not known. cDNA synthesis used the whole RNA isolate, giving expressed TCRB sequences. There were about 3.57 million reads on average in the naive, central memory and regulatory T cell samples. Using immunoSEQ multiplex PCR, the repertoire was profiled, and TCRdb retains in-frame clones only, with some absent. Of about 130,000 clones listed, just over 9% were seen once; the top ten hold about 0.61%. The CDR3 length is 15 residues. Germline CDR1 and CDR2: MNHEY and SVGAGI. Losses at the gene ends were 2 bases for V and 6 bases for J; bases not matched to a gene: 3. The data belong to a study of beta chain features in type 1 diabetes. Study-wide background: Cell yields, gender and age were similar in healthy donors and patients.

Study observations and caveats: The similarity of naive, central memory and Treg TCRB repertoires appeared greater among patients than among healthy donors. Sequencing of cDNA might inflate the share of cells that strongly express TCR.

The specimen was central memory CD4+ T cells from blood. The TCR originated in a young man in good health. The chain carries TRBV6-5 and TRBJ2-1; 11 nucleotides match TRBD1. The CDR3 loop is CASSYGTGGGNEQFF. In nucleotides, the CDR3 is TGTGCCAGCAGTTACGGGACAGGGGGAGGCAATGAGCAGTTCTTC.